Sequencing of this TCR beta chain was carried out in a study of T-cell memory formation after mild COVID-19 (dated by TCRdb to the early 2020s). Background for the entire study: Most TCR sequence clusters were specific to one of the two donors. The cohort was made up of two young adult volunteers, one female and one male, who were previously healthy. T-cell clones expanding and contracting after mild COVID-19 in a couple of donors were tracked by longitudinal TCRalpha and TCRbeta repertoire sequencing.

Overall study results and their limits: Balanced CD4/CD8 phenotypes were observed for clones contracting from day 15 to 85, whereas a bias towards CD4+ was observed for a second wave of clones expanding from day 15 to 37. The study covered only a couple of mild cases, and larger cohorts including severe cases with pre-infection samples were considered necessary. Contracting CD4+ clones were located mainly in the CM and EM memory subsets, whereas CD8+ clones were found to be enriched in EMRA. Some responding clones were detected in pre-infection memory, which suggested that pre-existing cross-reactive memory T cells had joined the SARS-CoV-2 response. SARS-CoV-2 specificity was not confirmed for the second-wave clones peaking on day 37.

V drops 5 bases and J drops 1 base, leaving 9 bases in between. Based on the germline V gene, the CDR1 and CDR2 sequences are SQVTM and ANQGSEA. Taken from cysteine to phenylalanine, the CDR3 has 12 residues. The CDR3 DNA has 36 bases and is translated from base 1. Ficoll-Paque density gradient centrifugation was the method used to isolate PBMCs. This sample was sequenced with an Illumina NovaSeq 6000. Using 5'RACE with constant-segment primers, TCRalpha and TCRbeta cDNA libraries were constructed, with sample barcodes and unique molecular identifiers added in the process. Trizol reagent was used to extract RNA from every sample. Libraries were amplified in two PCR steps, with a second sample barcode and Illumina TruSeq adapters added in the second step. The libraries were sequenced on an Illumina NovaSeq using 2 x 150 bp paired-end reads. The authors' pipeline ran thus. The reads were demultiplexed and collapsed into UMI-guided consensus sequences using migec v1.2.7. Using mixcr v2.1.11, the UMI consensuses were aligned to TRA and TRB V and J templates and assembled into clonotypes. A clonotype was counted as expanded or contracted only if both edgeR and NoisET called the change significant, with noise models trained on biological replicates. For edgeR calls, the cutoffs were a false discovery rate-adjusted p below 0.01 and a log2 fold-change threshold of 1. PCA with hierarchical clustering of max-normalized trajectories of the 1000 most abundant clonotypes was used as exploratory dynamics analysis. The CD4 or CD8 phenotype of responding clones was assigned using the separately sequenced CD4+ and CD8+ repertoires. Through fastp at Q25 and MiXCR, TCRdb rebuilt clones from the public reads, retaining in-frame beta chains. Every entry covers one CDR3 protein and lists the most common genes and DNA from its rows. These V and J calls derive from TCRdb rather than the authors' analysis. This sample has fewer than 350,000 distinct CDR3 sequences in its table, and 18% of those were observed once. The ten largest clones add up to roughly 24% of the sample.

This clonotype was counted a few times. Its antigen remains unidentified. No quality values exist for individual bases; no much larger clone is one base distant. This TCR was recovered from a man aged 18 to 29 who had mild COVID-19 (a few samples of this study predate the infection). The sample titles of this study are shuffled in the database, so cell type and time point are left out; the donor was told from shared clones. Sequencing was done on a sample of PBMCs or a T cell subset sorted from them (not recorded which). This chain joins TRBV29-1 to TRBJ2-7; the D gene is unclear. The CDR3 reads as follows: CSVQKDSYEQYF. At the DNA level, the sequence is TGCAGCGTTCAGAAGGATTCCTACGAGCAGTACTTC.